Listed below are T cell receptor beta chains from one sample, sequenced in a study of blood T cells in healthy people across ages. TCRdb independently ran MiXCR on the 5' RACE reads; one entry per CDR3 protein. The data show 1.2 million to 1.5 million distinct CDR3 sequences, roughly 60% seen once. Sequencing was done on a sample of blood. The receptors originated from a young man in good health. Each CDR3 is given with its conserved first and last residue. The D gene is left open where the match is weak. Clone size is stated in some rows and not others, as once, few, many or a class when expanded.

clone_size j_call d_call v_call cdr3_nt cdr3_aa
- TRBJ2-1 - TRBV11-2 TGTGCCAGCAGCTCACGACCGGAGATGCCGTTCTTC CASSSRPEMPFF
- TRBJ2-7 - TRBV27 TGTGCCAGCAGTCCGTTTGTTGGAGGGGTGACGAGGAGAAACGAGCAGTACTTC CASSPFVGGVTRRNEQYF
few TRBJ2-7 - TRBV6-6 TGTGCCAGCGGGGGATCAGGGGAACGGACCTACGAGCAGTACTTC CASGGSGERTYEQYF
once TRBJ2-5 TRBD2 TRBV25-1 TGTGCCAGCAGCGGGCGGGAGGTGCAGTACTTC CASSGREVQYF
once TRBJ2-3 TRBD2 TRBV10-3 TGTGCCATCGATTCGGGGGGGAGCACAGATACGCAGTATTTT CAIDSGGSTDTQYF
- TRBJ2-7 - TRBV29-1 TGCAGCGTCCGAGGGAGCCACGAGCAGTACTTC CSVRGSHEQYF
- TRBJ1-2 - TRBV4-1 TGCGCCAGCAGCCAGGGATTTGGGACGGGCTATGGCTACACCTTC CASSQGFGTGYGYTF
- TRBJ2-5 TRBD1 TRBV4-1 TGCGCCAGCAGCCCCGCTCCGGGACAGAAAGAGACCCAGTACTTC CASSPAPGQKETQYF
- TRBJ1-3 - TRBV29-1 TGCAGCGTTGACCTTGGAACCACCATATATTTT CSVDLGTTIYF
- TRBJ2-3 - TRBV6-1 TGTGCCAGCAGTGAGTGGTGGGGGGACACAGATACGCAGTATTTT CASSEWWGDTDTQYF
few TRBJ2-7 TRBD1 TRBV5-1 TGCGCCAGCAGCTTGGCCCCGGCCCCTATCGGACAGGGCTACGAGCAGTACTTC CASSLAPAPIGQGYEQYF
few TRBJ2-5 TRBD2 TRBV29-1 TGCAGCGTTGAAGCAGCACTAGCGGGAGGGCCATGGGTAGAGACCCAGTACTTC CSVEAALAGGPWVETQYF
- TRBJ2-7 - TRBV6-5 TGTGCCAGCAGTTACTCACCGCAGCGGGCCTACGAGCAGTACTTC CASSYSPQRAYEQYF
- TRBJ1-5 - TRBV20-1 TGCAGTGCTTGGGCGAAGGGACAGCCCCAGCATTTT CSAWAKGQPQHF
- TRBJ2-1 TRBD1 TRBV11-3 TGTGCCAGCAGTTCTACACCGGGACAGGGTTACAATGAGCAGTTCTTC CASSSTPGQGYNEQFF
- TRBJ2-7 - TRBV7-9 TGTGCCAGCAGAAACACGACGGGTCCCTATGGAGGGGAGCAGTACTTC CASRNTTGPYGGEQYF
- TRBJ2-1 TRBD2 TRBV4-1 TGCGCCAGCAGCCAAGTTGCGGGAGTGAAGAACAATGAGCAGTTCTTC CASSQVAGVKNNEQFF
- TRBJ2-3 TRBD2 TRBV6-1 TGTGCCAGCATCATAGCGGGAACAGATACGCAGTATTTT CASIIAGTDTQYF
- TRBJ2-7 TRBD2 TRBV29-1 TGCAGCGTGAGCGGGGGGATTCTCTACGAGCAGTACTTC CSVSGGILYEQYF
- TRBJ1-2 - TRBV27 TGTGCCAGCAGTCCCCCGACGGGGTTCTATGGCTACACCTTC CASSPPTGFYGYTF
few TRBJ2-5 TRBD1 TRBV6-1 TGTGCCAGCATACAACAGGGGAATAAGCCCCCTTTTACGTACCAAGAGACCCAGTACTTC CASIQQGNKPPFTYQETQYF
- TRBJ2-7 TRBD1 TRBV25-1 TGTGCCAGCAGTGGCTTTGGGACAGGGTGGAACGAGCAGTACTTC CASSGFGTGWNEQYF
once TRBJ1-1 TRBD1 TRBV4-1 TGCGCCAGCAGCCTTTTCAGGGGGGGTTCTGAAGCTTTCTTT CASSLFRGGSEAFF
- TRBJ2-5 - TRBV27 TGTGCCAGCAGTGACGGGGATCTCCTCTACGGGCAGTACTTC CASSDGDLLYGQYF
- TRBJ2-7 TRBD2 TRBV29-1 TGCAGCGTTAATAGCGGGAACTCCTACGAGCAGTACTTC CSVNSGNSYEQYF
- TRBJ2-1 TRBD2 TRBV9 TGTGCCAGCAGCGTGTCGGCGGGAGTACCCTACAATGAGCAGTTCTTC CASSVSAGVPYNEQFF
- TRBJ2-7 - TRBV30 TGTGCCTGCCGGACACGGAGCTCCTACGAGCAGTACTTC CACRTRSSYEQYF
- TRBJ2-3 - TRBV12-3/TRBV12-4 TGTGCCAGCGAGGGAAGAACGGGGATGGATACGCAGTATTTT CASEGRTGMDTQYF
- TRBJ2-1 - TRBV10-3 TGTGCCATCAGACCCGCCGGGAGTTCATACAATGAGCAGTTCTTC CAIRPAGSSYNEQFF
- TRBJ1-1 - TRBV20-1 TGCAGTGCTAGACCACCTGGGGGGCCTGAAGCTTTCTTT CSARPPGGPEAFF
- TRBJ1-6 TRBD1 TRBV15 TGTGCCACCAGCCTGACAGGGTTTGATTCACCCCTCCACTTT CATSLTGFDSPLHF
- TRBJ2-7 - TRBV4-3 TGCGCCAGCAGCCAAGCTTCGGTAGGCGGCGAGCAGTACTTC CASSQASVGGEQYF
- TRBJ2-2 - TRBV28 TGTGCCAGCAGCCTCAGATTGGAAACCGGGGAGCTATTTTTT CASSLRLETGELFF
- TRBJ1-2 - TRBV20-1 TGCAGTGCTGTTACACCTTGGAGCGCGTCCTATGGCTACACCTTC CSAVTPWSASYGYTF
- TRBJ1-1 - TRBV20-1 TGCAGTGCGGGGGGCAGGCGCCCAAATGAAGCTTTCTTT CSAGGRRPNEAFF
few TRBJ1-2 - TRBV12-3/TRBV12-4 TGTGCCAGCAGTTTTGGATCTAGGGCAAGCTATGGCTACACCTTC CASSFGSRASYGYTF
- TRBJ2-1 - TRBV4-1 TGCGCCAGCAGCCAAGATCAAGCTGAGGCCTCCTTTCGAGGGTTCTTC CASSQDQAEASFRGFF
few TRBJ1-4 - TRBV5-1 TGCGCCAGCACCTTCCGTTTCAGGGGCGCAGGAACTAATGAAAAACTGTTTTTT CASTFRFRGAGTNEKLFF
- TRBJ2-7 TRBD2 TRBV20-1 TGCAGTACCTATGGGGGACTAGCGGGAAGCGAGCAGTACTTC CSTYGGLAGSEQYF
- TRBJ2-7 TRBD2 TRBV5-1 TGCGCCAGCACGCACTCGTGGGGGGGGGTCGGCGGCTACGAGCAGTACTTC CASTHSWGGVGGYEQYF
- TRBJ2-5 TRBD2 TRBV20-1 TGCAGTGCTCGGGGACTAGCCTGGACTATCCAAGAGACCCAGTACTTC CSARGLAWTIQETQYF
few TRBJ2-3 - TRBV7-2 TGTGCCAGCAGCTTAGTGGCTAGAACAGATACGCAGTATTTT CASSLVARTDTQYF
- TRBJ1-1 - TRBV4-1 TGCGCCAGCAGCCACGGGGGTCGGGGGGCGAACACTGAAGCTTTCTTT CASSHGGRGANTEAFF
- TRBJ2-5 TRBD2 TRBV20-1 TGCAGTGCTAGTAGTGAGCGGGGATACCAAGAGACCCAGTACTTC CSASSERGYQETQYF
- TRBJ2-3 - TRBV10-3 TGTGCCATCAGTGAGAATGAGGATACGCAGTATTTT CAISENEDTQYF
once TRBJ2-7 - TRBV6-5 TGTGCCAGCAGTTACGGCCAGGACTTCTACGAGCAGTACTTC CASSYGQDFYEQYF
- TRBJ2-1 - TRBV25-1 TGTGCCAGCAGTGAACGAACAGTAGAAATCAATGAGCAGTTCTTC CASSERTVEINEQFF
- TRBJ2-1 - TRBV4-1 TGCGCCAGCAGCCAAACCGTAGCGCCCCGGCACAATGAGCAGTTCTTC CASSQTVAPRHNEQFF